One T cell receptor beta chain is described in this entry. Trimming at V came to 6 bases and at J to 2 bases, leaving 18 bases not matched to a gene. Germline loops: CDR1 KGHSH, CDR2 LQKENI. The CDR3 consists of 21 residues. Individuals drawn from approximately 26 US areas were about 18 to 89 years old. Each participant's cohort was designated according to participant-reported clinical history. Original data processing: Amplification of reference gene primers was used by the study to estimate nucleated cell counts. Only in-frame clones appear in the TCRdb table, and some are missing; sequencing was by immunoSEQ multiplex PCR. The V and J calls and clone size were taken over from that table, and D and trimming were inferred from the DNA. The sample includes fewer than 350,000 clones, 85% of them seen just once. These data belong to a study of blood T cell repertoires in COVID-19. For the study at large: Acute-phase and convalescent COVID-19 samples originated in the United States, Italy and Spain.

The sequenced material came from PBMCs or T cells enriched from blood (not recorded which). The source of this sequence is a woman aged 30 to 39 who had been exposed to COVID-19. This chain links TRBV18 with TRBJ2-2, with 13 bases identical to TRBD2. CDR3 bases: TGTGCCAGCTCTCCCCGTTCTATGGGACTAGCGGGGTCAGCCAACACCGGGGAGCTGTTTTTT. This encodes CASSPRSMGLAGSANTGELFF.